This TCR beta chain was obtained from a study of tumor and adjacent non-tumor tissue in lung cancer. Germline V gene lookup returns CDR1 SGHRS and CDR2 YFSETQ. The CDR3 is made up of 13 amino acids. Three rounds of nested PCR, following a modified ARM-PCR protocol, produced the TCRbeta library. TCRdb reprocessed the multiplex PCR reads with MiXCR, giving one entry per CDR3 protein. The table shows more than 75,000 distinct CDR3 sequences, with roughly 75% occurring only once. This sample's RNA came from whole unsorted tissue. In regard to this clonotype: It may be a read error: a sequence one base away is much more abundant.

Source material: lung tumor tissue. V gene TRBV5-1 combines with J gene TRBJ2-7, with D maybe TRBD2 (6 bases). The receptor's source is a woman aged 70 to 79 with non-small cell lung cancer. The CDR3 sequence: CARSFLPGREQYF. Here the CDR3 DNA reads TGCGCCAGGAGCTTCCTACCCGGGAGAGAGCAGTACTTC.